This T cell receptor beta chain is drawn from a study of T-cell memory formation after mild COVID-19. This clonotype has just a few counts. One entry per CDR3 protein results from TCRdb running MiXCR on the 5' RACE reads. The sample has 360,000 or so distinct CDR3 sequences; around 27% are singletons. The specimen was PBMCs or a T cell subset sorted from them (not recorded which). The clonotype originates from an adult woman who had mild COVID-19 (a few samples of this study predate the infection). Cell type and time point are not known.

The CDR3 region is CASSLAGPPDTQYF. CDR3 coding DNA: TGTGCCAGCAGTTTGGCAGGGCCCCCGGATACGCAGTATTTT. The chain uses TRBV12-3 or TRBV12-4 and TRBJ2-3; tentatively, D is TRBD1 (5 bases). The V end was cut by 3 bases, the J end by 6 bases, with 13 bases between. The length of the CDR3 is 14 residues.